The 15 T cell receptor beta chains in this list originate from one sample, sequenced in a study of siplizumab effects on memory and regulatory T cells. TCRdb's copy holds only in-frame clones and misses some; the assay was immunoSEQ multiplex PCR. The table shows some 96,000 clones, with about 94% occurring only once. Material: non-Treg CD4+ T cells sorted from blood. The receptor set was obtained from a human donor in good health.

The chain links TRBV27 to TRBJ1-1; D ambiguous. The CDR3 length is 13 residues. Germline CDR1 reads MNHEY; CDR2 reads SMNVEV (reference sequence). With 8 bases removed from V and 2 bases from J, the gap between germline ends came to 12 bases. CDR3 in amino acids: CASRKWQNTEAFF. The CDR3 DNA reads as TGTGCCAGCCGCAAGTGGCAAAACACTGAAGCTTTCTTT.

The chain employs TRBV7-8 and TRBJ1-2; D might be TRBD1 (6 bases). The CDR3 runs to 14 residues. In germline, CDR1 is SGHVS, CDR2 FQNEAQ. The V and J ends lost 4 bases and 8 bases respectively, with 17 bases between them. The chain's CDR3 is CASSSWRGAQGYTF. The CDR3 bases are TGTGCCAGCAGCTCTTGGCGGGGGGCGCAGGGCTACACCTTC.

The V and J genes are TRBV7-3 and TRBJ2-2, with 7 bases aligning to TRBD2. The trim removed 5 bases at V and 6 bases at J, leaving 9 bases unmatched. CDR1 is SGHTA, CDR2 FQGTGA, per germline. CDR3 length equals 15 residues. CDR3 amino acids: CASSLQSGKAGELFF. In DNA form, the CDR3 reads TGTGCCAGCAGCCTACAGAGCGGGAAAGCCGGGGAGCTGTTTTTT.

The CDR3 DNA sequence: TGCGCCAGCAGGATTGGACGCGGGGACTCTAATGAAAAACTGTTTTTT. This codes for CASRIGRGDSNEKLFF. This chain uses TRBV5-1 with TRBJ1-4; the D gene is possibly TRBD1 (5 bases). CDR1 is SGHRS, CDR2 YFSETQ, per germline. The CDR3 loop spans 16 amino acids. The V and J ends lost 5 bases and 3 bases respectively, with 17 bases between them.

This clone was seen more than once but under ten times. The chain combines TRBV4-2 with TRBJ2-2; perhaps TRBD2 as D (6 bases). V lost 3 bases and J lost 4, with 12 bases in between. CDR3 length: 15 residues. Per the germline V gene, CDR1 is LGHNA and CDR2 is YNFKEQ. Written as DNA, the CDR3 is TGTGCCAGCAGCCAGACTAGATCTAGCACCGGGGAGCTGTTTTTT. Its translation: CASSQTRSSTGELFF.

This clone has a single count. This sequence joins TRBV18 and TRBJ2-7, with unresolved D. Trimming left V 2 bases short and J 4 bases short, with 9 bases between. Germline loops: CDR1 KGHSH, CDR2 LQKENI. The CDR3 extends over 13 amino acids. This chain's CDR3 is CASSPGGPYEQYF. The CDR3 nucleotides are TGTGCCAGCTCACCAGGCGGACCTTACGAGCAGTACTTC.

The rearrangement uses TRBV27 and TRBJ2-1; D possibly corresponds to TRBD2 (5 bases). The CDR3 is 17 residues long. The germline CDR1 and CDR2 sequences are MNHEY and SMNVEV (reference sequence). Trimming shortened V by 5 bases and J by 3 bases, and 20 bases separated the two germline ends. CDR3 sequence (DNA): TGTGCCAGCAGTCTCAGGAGGCGGAGTGAGGACTACAATGAGCAGTTCTTC. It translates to CASSLRRRSEDYNEQFF.

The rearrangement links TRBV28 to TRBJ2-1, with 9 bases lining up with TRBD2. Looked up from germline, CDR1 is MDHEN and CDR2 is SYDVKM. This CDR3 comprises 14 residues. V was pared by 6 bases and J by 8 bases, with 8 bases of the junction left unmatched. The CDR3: CASRGTSNWDEQFF. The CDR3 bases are TGTGCCAGCAGGGGGACTAGCAACTGGGATGAGCAGTTCTTC.

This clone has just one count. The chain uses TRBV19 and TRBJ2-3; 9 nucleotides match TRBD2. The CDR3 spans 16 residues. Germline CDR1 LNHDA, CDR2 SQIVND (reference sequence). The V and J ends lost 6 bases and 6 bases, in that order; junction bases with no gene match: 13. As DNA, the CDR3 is TGTGCCAGTAGACCCCGACTAGCGGCAAGAGGTGATACGCAGTATTTT. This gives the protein CASRPRLAARGDTQYF.

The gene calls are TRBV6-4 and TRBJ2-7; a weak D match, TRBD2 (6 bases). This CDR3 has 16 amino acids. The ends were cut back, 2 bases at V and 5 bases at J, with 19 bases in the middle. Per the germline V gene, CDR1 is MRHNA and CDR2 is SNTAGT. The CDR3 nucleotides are TGTGCCAGCAGTGACGTAGATAGGTCAGCGGGTGACGAGCAGTACTTC. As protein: CASSDVDRSAGDEQYF.

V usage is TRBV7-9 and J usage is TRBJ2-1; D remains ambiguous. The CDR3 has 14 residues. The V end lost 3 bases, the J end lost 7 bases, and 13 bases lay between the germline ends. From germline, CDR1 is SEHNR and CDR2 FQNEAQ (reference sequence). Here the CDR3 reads CASSFLSYGNEQFF. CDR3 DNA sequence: TGTGCCAGCAGCTTTCTCTCCTACGGGAATGAGCAGTTCTTC.

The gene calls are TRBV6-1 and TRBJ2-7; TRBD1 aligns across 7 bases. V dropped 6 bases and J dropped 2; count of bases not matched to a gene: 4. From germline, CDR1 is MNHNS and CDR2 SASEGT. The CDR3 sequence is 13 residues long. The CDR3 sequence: CASSWDRPYEQYF. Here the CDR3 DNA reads TGTGCCAGCAGCTGGGACAGACCCTACGAGCAGTACTTC.

CDR3 nucleotide sequence: TGCAGTGCTAGGGCGGGAGGTACGCAGTATTTT. Translation: CSARAGGTQYF. The gene calls are TRBV20-1 and TRBJ2-3, with TRBD2 identical over 8 bases. Germline assignment: CDR1 DFQATT and CDR2 SNEGSKA (reference sequence). This CDR3 is built from 11 residues. Trimming cost V 3 bases and J 8 bases; bases outside gene matches: 1.

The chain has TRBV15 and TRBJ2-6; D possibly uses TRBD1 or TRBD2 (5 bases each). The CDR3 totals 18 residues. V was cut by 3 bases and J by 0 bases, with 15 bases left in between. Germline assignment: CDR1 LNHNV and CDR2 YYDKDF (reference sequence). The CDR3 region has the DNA TGTGCCACCAGCAGCACCGGGACCAAGCCCTCTGGGGCCAACGTCCTGACTTTC. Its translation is CATSSTGTKPSGANVLTF.

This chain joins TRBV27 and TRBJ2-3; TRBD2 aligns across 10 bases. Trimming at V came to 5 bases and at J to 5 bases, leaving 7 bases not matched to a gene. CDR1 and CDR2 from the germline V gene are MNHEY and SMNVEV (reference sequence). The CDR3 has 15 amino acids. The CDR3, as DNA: TGTGCCAGCAGTCGGGCTAGCGGGAGCTTAGATACGCAGTATTTT. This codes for CASSRASGSLDTQYF.